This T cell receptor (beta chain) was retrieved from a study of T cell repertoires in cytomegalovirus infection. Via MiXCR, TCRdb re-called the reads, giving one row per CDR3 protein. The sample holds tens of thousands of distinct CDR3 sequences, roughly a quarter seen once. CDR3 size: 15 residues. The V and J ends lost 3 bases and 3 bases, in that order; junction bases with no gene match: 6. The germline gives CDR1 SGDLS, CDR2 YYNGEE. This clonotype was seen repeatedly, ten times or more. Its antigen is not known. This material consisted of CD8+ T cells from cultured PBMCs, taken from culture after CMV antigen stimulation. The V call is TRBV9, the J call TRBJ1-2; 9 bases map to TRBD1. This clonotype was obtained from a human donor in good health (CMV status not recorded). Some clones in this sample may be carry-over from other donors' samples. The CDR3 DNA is TGTGCCAGCAGCGATACAGGGGGCGCGGACTATGGCTACACCTTC. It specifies CASSDTGGADYGYTF.